The 2 T cell receptor beta chains reported below all come from one sample, sequenced in a study of T cell responses to AZD1222 COVID-19 vaccine. Only in-frame clones appear in the TCRdb table, and some are missing; sequencing was by immunoSEQ multiplex PCR. In the table there are around 78,000 clones, roughly 87% of which are singletons. This specimen was peripheral blood, taken on day 0 of AZD1222 vaccination. Every receptor here comes from an adult in good health.

The count of this clone is one. This chain joins TRBV6-5 and TRBJ2-3, with D possibly TRBD1 on 6 matching bases. With 10 bases removed from V and 1 base from J, the gap between germline ends came to 9 bases. Germline V gene data show CDR1 as MNHEY and CDR2 as SVGAGI. The CDR3 contains 12 residues. The CDR3 reads CATRQGTDTQYF. CDR3 coding DNA: TGTGCCACAAGACAGGGCACAGATACGCAGTATTTT.

V usage is TRBV4-1 and J usage is TRBJ1-5, with no clear D. Germline V gene data show CDR1 as MGHRA and CDR2 as YSYEKL. Trimming shortened V by 0 bases and J by 6 bases, and 12 bases separated the two germline ends. The CDR3 has 15 amino acids. CDR3 residues: CASSQDLAKRQPQHF. The CDR3 nucleotides read TGCGCCAGCAGCCAAGATTTGGCTAAGCGTCAGCCCCAGCATTTT.